This T cell receptor beta chain was documented in a study of blood T cell repertoires in COVID-19. Authors' data handling: Counts of nucleated cells, estimated from reference gene primer amplification, were obtained. Using immunoSEQ multiplex PCR, the repertoire was profiled, and TCRdb retains in-frame clones only, with some absent. That table is the source of V, J and clone size, and D and trimming were worked out from the DNA. The sample yields some 240,000 clones, around 82% seen once. Germline values: CDR1 MNHEY, CDR2 SVGEGT. V gave up 4 bases and J gave up 4 bases; unmatched junction bases: 4. The CDR3 loop spans 14 amino acids.

Sequenced sample: PBMCs or T cells enriched from blood (not recorded which). The receptor was isolated from a man between 50 and 59 years old who had recovered from COVID-19. The chain carries TRBV6-2 or TRBV6-3 and TRBJ2-1; TRBD2 matches at 7 bases. CDR3 residues: CASSSLARYNEQFF. The CDR3 DNA sequence: TGTGCCAGCAGTTCACTAGCGAGATACAATGAGCAGTTCTTC.